This TCR beta chain was obtained from a study of T cell changes during pregnancy in multiple sclerosis. The protocol was immunoSEQ multiplex PCR, while the TCRdb copy is restricted to in-frame clones and leaves out a portion. The repertoire holds about 57,000 clones, approximately 89% seen once, with under 2% in the top ten. Per germline, CDR1 SGHNT and CDR2 YYREEE (reference sequence). Trimming removed 2 bases from V and 5 bases from J; junction bases left unmatched: 7. This CDR3 comprises 15 residues. The receptor comes from a female donor with multiple sclerosis, enrolled in a pregnancy study. The sample here was peripheral blood, taken after pregnancy. V usage is TRBV5-4 and J usage is TRBJ2-7; 10 positions agree with TRBD1. The CDR3 DNA reads as TGTGCCAGCAGCTTCCCGACAGGGGGCGTCAACGAGCAGTACTTC. Amino acids: CASSFPTGGVNEQYF.